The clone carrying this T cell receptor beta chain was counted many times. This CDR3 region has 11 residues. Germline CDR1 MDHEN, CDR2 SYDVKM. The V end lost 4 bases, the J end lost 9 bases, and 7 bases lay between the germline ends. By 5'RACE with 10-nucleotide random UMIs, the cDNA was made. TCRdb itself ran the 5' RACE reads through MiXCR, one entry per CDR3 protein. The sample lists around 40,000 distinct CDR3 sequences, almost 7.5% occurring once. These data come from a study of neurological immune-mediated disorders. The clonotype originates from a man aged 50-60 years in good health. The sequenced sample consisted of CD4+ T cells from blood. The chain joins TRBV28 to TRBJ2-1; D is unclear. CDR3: CASSSISEQFF. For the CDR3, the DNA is TGTGCCAGCAGTTCGATAAGTGAGCAGTTCTTC.